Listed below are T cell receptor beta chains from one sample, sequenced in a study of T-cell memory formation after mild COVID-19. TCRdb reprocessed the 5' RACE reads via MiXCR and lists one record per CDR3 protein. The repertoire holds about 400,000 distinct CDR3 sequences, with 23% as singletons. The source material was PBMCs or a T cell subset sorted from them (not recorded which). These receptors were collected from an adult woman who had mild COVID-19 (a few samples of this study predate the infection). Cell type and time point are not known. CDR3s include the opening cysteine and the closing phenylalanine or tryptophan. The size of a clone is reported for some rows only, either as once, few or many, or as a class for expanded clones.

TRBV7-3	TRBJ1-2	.	CASSLTGRELDGYTF
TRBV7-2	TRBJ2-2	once	CASSFGPSGGAVTGELFF
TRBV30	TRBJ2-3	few	CAWSGGRWSTDTQYF
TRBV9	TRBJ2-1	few	CASSVVGTSGKTNEQFF
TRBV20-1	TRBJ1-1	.	CSASPDTSRLAFF
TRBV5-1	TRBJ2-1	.	CASSLAGQGVYAEQFF
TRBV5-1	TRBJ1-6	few	CASSLAGISMDSPLHF
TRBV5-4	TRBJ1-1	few	CASSSPGQGPQNTEAFF
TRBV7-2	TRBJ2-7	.	CASSFTGSTNFYEQYF
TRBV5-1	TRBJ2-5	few	CASSKGAQRGYQETQYF
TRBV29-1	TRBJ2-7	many	CSVEMGDEGNYEQYF
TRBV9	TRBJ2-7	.	CASSALDAESPYEQYF
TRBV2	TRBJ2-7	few	CASSASRRSYEQYF
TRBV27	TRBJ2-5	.	CASSLVRDNQETQYF
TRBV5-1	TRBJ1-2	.	CASSLEVGRGNYGYTF
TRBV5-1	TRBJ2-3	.	CASSLALAGGTDTQYF
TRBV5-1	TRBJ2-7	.	CASSLAPGQGQRSSYEQYF
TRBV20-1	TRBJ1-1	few	CSARRGLSTEAFF
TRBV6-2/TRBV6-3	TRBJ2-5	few	CASSDRVRETQYF
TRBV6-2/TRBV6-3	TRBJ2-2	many	CASILTPGLGATGELFF
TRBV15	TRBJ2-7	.	CATSRETHAPYEQYF
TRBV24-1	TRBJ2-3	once	CATSDWGLRGRARTDTQYF
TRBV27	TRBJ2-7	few	CASSAGLAEYF
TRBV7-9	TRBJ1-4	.	CASSKEQGLSEKLFF
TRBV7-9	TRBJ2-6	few	CASSFPGEDASGANVLTF
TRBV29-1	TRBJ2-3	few	CSVDLGGRSTDTQYF
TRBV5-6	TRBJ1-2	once	CASSSAGGRYGYTF
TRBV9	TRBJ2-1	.	CASSVAWVDNEQFF
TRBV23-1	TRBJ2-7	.	CASTTQPADSEQYF